This record covers a single T cell receptor beta chain. The antigen is undetermined. Sorted subsets were CFSE-labeled and cultured less than six days with allogeneic dendritic cells. The CDR3 sequence is 14 residues long. Germline V gene sequence: CDR1 SNHLY, CDR2 FYNNEI. The V end was cut by 0 bases, the J end by 4 bases, with 10 bases between. Clones were read by immunoSEQ multiplex PCR, and TCRdb kept only the in-frame ones, dropping some. Of under 15,000 clones in the sample, 74% were seen once. The sample originates from a study of regulatory dendritic cells for organ transplantation. The sequence was collected from a human donor in good health. The chain combines TRBV2 with TRBJ2-7; TRBD1 might be the D (7 bases). The sample consisted of naive CD4+ T cells from blood cultured with regulatory dendritic cells. The sample's subset: CD45RA+ naive T cells. The CDR3 DNA is TGTGCCAGCAGTGAAGCCCCAGGGGGGTACGAGCAGTACTTC. This encodes CASSEAPGGYEQYF.